The 32 T cell receptor beta chains listed next were all sequenced from one sample in a study of blood T cell repertoires in COVID-19. Only in-frame clones appear in the TCRdb table, and some are missing; sequencing was by immunoSEQ multiplex PCR. This sample has some 240,000 clones, with 85% found just once. The sample was peripheral blood. All receptors derive from a woman in her seventies with COVID-19, enrolled during active disease.

This chain joins TRBV5-6 and TRBJ1-5; 8 bases fit TRBD1. Unmatched junction bases numbered 5, after V lost 4 bases and J lost 2 bases. The CDR3 is 15 residues long. In germline, CDR1 is SGHDT, CDR2 YYEEEE. CDR3 in DNA: TGTGCCAGCAGCCGACAGGGGTTGGGCAATCAGCCCCAGCATTTT. Translation gives CASSRQGLGNQPQHF. Complete variable domain (other parts from reference TRBV5-6 and TRBJ1-5): DAGVTQSPTHLIKTRGQQVTLRCSPKSGHDTVSWYQQALGQGPQFIFQYYEEEERQRGNFPDRFSGHQFPNYSSELNVNALLLGDSALYLCASSRQGLGNQPQHFGDGTRLSIL.

The chain employs TRBV2 and TRBJ2-6; TRBD1 matches 11 bases. Germline CDR1 and CDR2: SNHLY and FYNNEI. The CDR3 covers 16 residues. The V and J ends lost 10 bases and 0 bases, in that order; junction bases with no gene match: 5. CDR3 DNA: TGTGCCATGTCCGGGACAGGGGGCTCTGGGGCCAACGTCCTGACTTTC. Amino acid sequence: CAMSGTGGSGANVLTF.

The CDR3 spells CASSQDHSTNEKLFF. CDR3 coding DNA: TGTGCCAGCAGCCAAGACCACTCAACTAATGAAAAACTGTTTTTT. The rearrangement uses TRBV4-2 and TRBJ1-4; the D is unclear. The CDR3 extends over 15 amino acids. The V end lost 0 bases, the J end lost 0 bases, and 5 bases lay between the germline ends. CDR1 is LGHNA and CDR2 is YNFKEQ in the germline V gene.

CDR3 in DNA: TGTGCCAGCAGCTTAGGGCGGGGCGGACCCACAGATACGCAGTATTTT. It encodes CASSLGRGGPTDTQYF. The rearrangement links TRBV11-3 to TRBJ2-3; a possible D gene is TRBD2 (6 bases). This CDR3 contains 16 residues. V lost 1 base, J lost 2 bases, and 13 bases lay in between. CDR1 and CDR2 from the germline V gene are SGHNT and YENEEA.

V and J are TRBV11-1 and TRBJ1-2; D gene uncertain. This CDR3 contains 13 residues. The germline gives CDR1 SGHAT, CDR2 FQDESV (reference sequence). V dropped 5 bases and J dropped 0 bases, with 7 bases sitting between them. CDR3 protein: CASSRESNYGYTF. CDR3 DNA sequence: TGTGCCAGCAGCCGGGAGTCTAACTATGGCTACACCTTC.

The rearrangement links TRBV18 to TRBJ1-3; 10 nucleotides agree with TRBD1. The junction had 12 bases not matched to a gene; V was cut back by 6 bases and J by 4 bases. This CDR3 region has 17 residues. Germline values: CDR1 KGHSH, CDR2 LQKENI. CDR3 nucleotide sequence: TGTGCCAGCTCTCGATCGGGACAGGGGATATCAGGAAACACCATATATTTT. Encoded protein: CASSRSGQGISGNTIYF.

The chain joins TRBV6-5 to TRBJ1-2, with D hard to call. The CDR3 extends over 16 amino acids. The germline V gene has CDR1 MNHEY and CDR2 SVGAGI. Trimming took off 0 bases at V and 3 bases at J, with 14 bases between the two ends. The CDR3 sequence: CASSYSGEGRDYGYTF. CDR3 nucleotides: TGTGCCAGCAGTTACTCCGGGGAAGGACGGGACTATGGCTACACCTTC.

This sequence joins TRBV12-3 or TRBV12-4 and TRBJ2-7, with TRBD2 matching 7 bases. Trimming removed 6 bases from V and 6 bases from J; junction bases left unmatched: 8. CDR3 length equals 13 residues. For the CDR3, the DNA is TGTGCCAGCAGGGGGGGGAGGTCAGGCGAGCAGTACTTC. Translating gives CASRGGRSGEQYF.

This clone has a handful of counts. The CDR3 DNA follows: TGTGCCAGCAGCAAACGAGCGGGGGGGATCACAGATACGCAGTATTTT. This gives the protein CASSKRAGGITDTQYF. The V and J genes are TRBV7-2 and TRBJ2-3, with 10 nucleotides matching TRBD2. There are 16 residues in the CDR3. In germline, CDR1 is SGHTA, CDR2 FQGNSA. V shed 5 bases, J shed 2 bases, and the junction held 7 bases outside the gene matches.

The J gene is TRBJ2-1, the V gene TRBV7-2; 7 bases are shared with TRBD2. This CDR3 is 16 amino acids long. Germline loops: CDR1 SGHTA, CDR2 FQGNSA. V lost 1 base, J lost 2 bases, and 5 bases stayed unmatched. This CDR3 reads CASSLGSGTTYNEQFF. DNA of the CDR3: TGTGCCAGCAGCTTAGGGAGCGGGACCACCTACAATGAGCAGTTCTTC.

This chain connects TRBV12-5 to TRBJ1-1; 8 positions agree with TRBD1. The germline V gene has CDR1 LGHNT and CDR2 FRNRAP. Germline trimming cut 4 bases from V and 3 bases from J; bases unmatched to any gene: 7. The CDR3 contains 15 residues. Here the CDR3 reads CASGSRQGSYTEAFF. The CDR3 DNA follows: TGTGCTAGTGGTTCCCGACAGGGGTCCTACACTGAAGCTTTCTTT.

The V call is TRBV30, the J call TRBJ1-5; possibly TRBD1 for D (6 bases). From germline, CDR1 is GTSNPN and CDR2 SVGIG (reference sequence). CDR3 length: 18 amino acids. Trimming left V 3 bases short and J 0 bases short, with 21 bases between. CDR3 residues: CAWSVGARGAYSNQPQHF. The CDR3 nucleotides are TGTGCCTGGAGCGTAGGGGCGCGGGGGGCATATAGCAATCAGCCCCAGCATTTT. The variable domain in full, with the rest retrieved from reference TRBV30 and TRBJ1-5, is SQTIHQWPATLVQPVGSPLSLECTVEGTSNPNLYWYRQAAGRGLQLLFYSVGIGQISSEVPQNLSASRPQDRQFILSSKKLLLSDSGFYLCAWSVGARGAYSNQPQHFGDGTRLSIL.

This clone appeared once. The CDR3 nucleotides read TGTGCCAGCAGCCAAGGGACAGGGTTTACTAATGAAAAACTGTTTTTT. Translated, it gives CASSQGTGFTNEKLFF. The chain has TRBV3-1 (or the pseudogene TRBV3-2) and TRBJ1-4, with 8 bases identical to TRBD1. J was trimmed by 2 bases and V by 1 base; bases with no gene match: 3. The CDR3 totals 16 residues. Germline V lookup: CDR1 LGHDT, CDR2 YNNKEL (reference sequence).

The table lists this clone with a few counts. V and J are TRBV2 and TRBJ1-1, with TRBD1 matching over 8 bases. The CDR3 extends over 14 amino acids. J gave up 1 base and V 6 bases, and 4 bases lay outside the gene matches. The V gene's germline CDR1 is SNHLY and CDR2 FYNNEI. This chain's CDR3 is CASSLQGENTEAFF. DNA of the CDR3: TGTGCCAGCAGCCTACAGGGGGAGAACACTGAAGCTTTCTTT.

V usage is TRBV9 and J usage is TRBJ1-2, with 8 bases identical to TRBD1. Germline trimming cut 4 bases from V and 0 bases from J; bases unmatched to any gene: 5. CDR1 and CDR2 (germline): SGDLS, YYNGEE. This CDR3 comprises 15 residues. CDR3 protein: CASSPQTGANYGYTF. DNA of the CDR3: TGTGCCAGCAGCCCACAGACAGGGGCTAACTATGGCTACACCTTC.

V is TRBV6-9 and J is TRBJ2-1; 8 bases are a match to TRBD1. CDR1 is MNHGY, CDR2 SVAAGI, per germline. The CDR3 is made up of 14 amino acids. The V gene end was trimmed by 9 bases and the J gene end by 1 base; junction bases not matched to a gene: 5. The CDR3 sequence: CARRTGKSYNEQFF. CDR3 nucleotide sequence: TGTGCCAGAAGGACAGGGAAGTCCTACAATGAGCAGTTCTTC.

CDR3 nucleotide sequence: TGTGCCAGCAGCCCGCTCCGACAGGGTGGGGAGACCCAGTACTTC. As protein: CASSPLRQGGETQYF. This chain links TRBV3-1 (or the pseudogene TRBV3-2) with TRBJ2-5, with 7 nucleotides matching TRBD1. V shed 4 bases and J 5 bases; nucleotides not matched to a gene: 10. This CDR3 comprises 15 residues. The V gene's germline CDR1 is LGHDT and CDR2 YNNKEL (reference sequence).

CDR3 region: CATSDSQGYDQPQHF. The CDR3 DNA reads TGTGCCACCAGTGATTCACAGGGTTACGATCAGCCCCAGCATTTT. J is TRBJ1-5 and V is TRBV24-1, with D possibly being TRBD1 (6 bases). The CDR3 consists of 15 residues. The ends were cut back, 2 bases at V and 5 bases at J, with 12 bases in the middle. Germline V gives CDR1 KGHDR, CDR2 SFDVKD.

Note on this clone: Other DNA sequences in this specimen translate into the identical CDR3. V is TRBV10-3 and J is TRBJ1-1; TRBD1 matches at 8 bases. CDR1 and CDR2 from the germline V gene are ENHRY and SYGVKD. The CDR3 spans 13 residues. Germline trimming cut 9 bases from V and 1 base from J; bases unmatched to any gene: 4. This CDR3 reads CAISGTGNTEAFF. In nucleotides, the CDR3 is TGTGCCATTTCCGGGACAGGGAACACTGAAGCTTTCTTT.

The sample holds one count of this clone. The chain uses TRBV6-1 and TRBJ1-2; TRBD1 matches 12 bases. CDR3 length: 18 residues. The V and J ends lost 2 bases and 9 bases, in that order; junction bases with no gene match: 16. Per the germline V gene, CDR1 is MNHNS and CDR2 is SASEGT. CDR3 amino acids: CASSETGTGGAGRRSYTF. CDR3 DNA sequence: TGTGCCAGCAGTGAAACCGGGACAGGGGGCGCGGGCCGTAGGAGCTACACCTTC.

The chain carries TRBV7-2 and TRBJ1-2, with D uncertain. The CDR3 has 13 residues. CDR1 is SGHTA and CDR2 is FQGNSA in the germline V gene. Trimming shortened V by 2 bases and J by 11 bases, and 15 bases separated the two germline ends. DNA for the CDR3: TGTGCCAGCAGCTTACGTTACCAGGAAAGTTACACCTTC. It is translated as CASSLRYQESYTF. Combining the CDR3 with reference TRBV7-2 and TRBJ1-2 gives the whole variable domain GAGVSQSPSNKVTEKGKDVELRCDPISGHTALYWYRQSLGQGLEFLIYFQGNSAPDKSGLPSDRFSAERTGGSVSTLTIQRTQQEDSAVYLCASSLRYQESYTFGSGTRLTVV.

The V and J genes are TRBV6-5 and TRBJ1-2, with TRBD1 matching 8 bases. Germline V lookup: CDR1 MNHEY, CDR2 SVGAGI. The junction had 10 bases not matched to a gene; V was cut back by 7 bases and J by 3 bases. The CDR3 is 15 residues long. The CDR3 DNA follows: TGTGCCAGCAATCTCCAGGGGGCGCAGGACTATGGCTACACCTTC. Its translation is CASNLQGAQDYGYTF.

In regard to this clone: A read error may produce the germline difference seen at one junction end. The chain couples TRBV7-9 to TRBJ1-2; 7 nucleotides match TRBD1. The germline V gene encodes CDR1 SEHNR and CDR2 FQNEAQ (reference sequence). This CDR3 has 12 amino acids. This CDR3 is CASSLVSFGQAF. The CDR3 DNA reads as TGTGCCAGCAGCTTAGTTTCTTTCGGACAGGCCTTC.

The genes are TRBV4-1 and TRBJ1-1; D is unresolved. The CDR3 has 13 amino acids. Germline loops: CDR1 MGHRA, CDR2 YSYEKL. V dropped 0 bases and J dropped 2 bases, with 4 bases sitting between them. CDR3 in DNA: TGCGCCAGCAGCCAAGACAGAAACACTGAAGCTTTCTTT. This gives the protein CASSQDRNTEAFF.

This chain joins TRBV19 and TRBJ2-3, with 8 bases lining up with TRBD2. The length of the CDR3 is 14 residues. V was clipped by 6 bases and J by 0 bases; unmatched bases: 2. Germline assignment: CDR1 LNHDA and CDR2 SQIVND (reference sequence). The CDR3 DNA reads as TGTGCCAGTAGGCCTAGCGGGAGCACAGATACGCAGTATTTT. Its protein product is CASRPSGSTDTQYF. Filled out from reference TRBV19 and TRBJ2-3, the complete variable domain reads DGGITQSPKYLFRKEGQNVTLSCEQNLNHDAMYWYRQDPGQGLRLIYYSQIVNDFQKGDIAEGYSVSREKKESFPLTVTSAQKNPTAFYLCASRPSGSTDTQYFGPGTRLTVL.

The J gene is TRBJ1-1, the V gene TRBV6-1, with D unclear. The germline gives CDR1 MNHNS, CDR2 SASEGT. Trimming took off 3 bases at V and 0 bases at J, with 5 bases between the two ends. The CDR3 extends over 13 amino acids. The CDR3 region is CASSDRMNTEAFF. The CDR3 nucleotides read TGTGCCAGCAGTGACAGAATGAACACTGAAGCTTTCTTT.

The rearrangement uses TRBV18 and TRBJ1-4, with D perhaps TRBD1 (6 bases). Trimming shortened V by 9 bases and J by 8 bases, and 16 bases separated the two germline ends. The germline V gene has CDR1 KGHSH and CDR2 LQKENI. The CDR3 runs 13 residues. The CDR3 is CASYKTGGEKLFF. DNA for the CDR3: TGTGCCAGTTATAAGACAGGCGGGGAAAAACTGTTTTTT.

The chain couples TRBV4-3 to TRBJ2-2, with 7 bases matching TRBD1. J gave up 5 bases and V 2 bases, and 8 bases lay outside the gene matches. The CDR3 is 16 amino acids. Germline V CDR1 and CDR2: LGHNA, YSLEER. The CDR3: CASSQTDRVRTGELFF. CDR3 sequence (DNA): TGCGCCAGCAGCCAAACCGACAGGGTACGAACCGGGGAGCTGTTTTTT.

The CDR3 nucleotides are TGTGCCAGTAGTAACACGGGACAGGTAGCCTACGAGCAGTACTTC. Protein product: CASSNTGQVAYEQYF. The rearrangement links TRBV19 to TRBJ2-7; 8 bases match TRBD1. The CDR3 has 15 residues. The V and J ends lost 4 bases and 2 bases, in that order; junction bases with no gene match: 7. Germline CDR1 and CDR2: LNHDA and SQIVND (reference sequence).

This rearrangement joins TRBV7-2 to TRBJ2-5; weak D call: TRBD2 (5 bases). Germline CDR1 is SGHTA and CDR2 is FQGNSA. Trimming removed 5 bases from V and 2 bases from J, with 15 bases in between. This CDR3 contains 15 residues. The CDR3 is CASSPRADPQETQYF. The CDR3 DNA reads as TGTGCCAGCAGCCCCAGAGCGGACCCTCAAGAGACCCAGTACTTC. The full variable domain, rest sourced from reference TRBV7-2 and TRBJ2-5, is GAGVSQSPSNKVTEKGKDVELRCDPISGHTALYWYRQSLGQGLEFLIYFQGNSAPDKSGLPSDRFSAERTGGSVSTLTIQRTQQEDSAVYLCASSPRADPQETQYFGPGTRLLVL.

This clone showed up just once. The J gene is TRBJ2-6, the V gene TRBV24-1, with 11 bases matching TRBD1. J was trimmed by 4 bases and V by 10 bases; bases with no gene match: 8. There are 16 residues in the CDR3. Germline CDR1 KGHDR, CDR2 SFDVKD. CDR3 bases: TGTGCCACAGCTGGACAGGGGGCGCCCGGGGCCAACGTCCTGACTTTC. Translation gives CATAGQGAPGANVLTF.

The genes are TRBV5-1 and TRBJ2-7; 11 bases line up with TRBD2. The CDR3 spans 14 residues. Germline assignment: CDR1 SGHRS and CDR2 YFSETQ. V lost 0 bases and J lost 6; bases outside the gene matches: 2. The CDR3 here is CASSLVLAGGEQYF. For the CDR3, the DNA is TGCGCCAGCAGCTTGGTTCTAGCGGGGGGCGAGCAGTACTTC.